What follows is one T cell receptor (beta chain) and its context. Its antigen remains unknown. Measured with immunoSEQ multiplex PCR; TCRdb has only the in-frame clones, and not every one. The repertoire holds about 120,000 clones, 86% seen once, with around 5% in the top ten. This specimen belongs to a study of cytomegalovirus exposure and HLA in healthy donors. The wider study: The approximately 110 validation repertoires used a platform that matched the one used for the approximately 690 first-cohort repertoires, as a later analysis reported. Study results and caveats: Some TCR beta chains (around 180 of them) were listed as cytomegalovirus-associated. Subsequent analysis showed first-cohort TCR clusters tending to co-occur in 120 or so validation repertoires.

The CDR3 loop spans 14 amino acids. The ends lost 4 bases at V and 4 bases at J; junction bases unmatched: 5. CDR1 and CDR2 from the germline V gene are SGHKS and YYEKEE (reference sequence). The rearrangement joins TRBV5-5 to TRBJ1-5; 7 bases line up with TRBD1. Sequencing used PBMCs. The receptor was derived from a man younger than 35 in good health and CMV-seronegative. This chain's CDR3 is CASSLDRENQPQHF. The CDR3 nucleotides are TGTGCCAGCAGCCTAGACAGGGAGAATCAGCCCCAGCATTTT. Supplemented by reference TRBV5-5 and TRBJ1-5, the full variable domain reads DAGVTQSPTHLIKTRGQQVTLRCSPISGHKSVSWYQQVLGQGPQFIFQYYEKEERGRGNFPDRFSARQFPNYSSELNVNALLLGDSALYLCASSLDRENQPQHFGDGTRLSIL.